The T cell receptor (beta chain) described here comes from a study of response to subunit inactivated influenza vaccine. Study results and limitations: Authors proposed each seasonal influenza vaccination draws in few new T cells.

TCRdb re-analysed the RT-PCR reads in MiXCR, keeping a single row per CDR3 protein. The sample yields about 190,000 distinct CDR3 sequences, roughly 14% seen once. This clonotype was observed a handful of times. Its matching antigen is unknown. Per germline, CDR1 SGHRS and CDR2 YFSETQ. Trimming left V 4 bases short and J 1 base short, with 11 bases between. The CDR3 sequence is 15 residues long. This chain uses TRBV5-1 with TRBJ2-2; TRBD1 is a possible D gene (5 bases). The sample here was CD8+ T cells sorted from PBMCs, taken about 5 days after vaccination. The sequence was obtained from a man aged 50-60 years who received an inactivated influenza vaccine. The CDR3 sequence: CASSPYDRNTGELFF. The CDR3 coding sequence is TGCGCCAGCAGCCCCTATGACAGGAACACCGGGGAGCTGTTTTTT.